The clone carrying this TCR beta chain was seen many times. Its antigen is unidentified. Patients showing uncontrolled infection, other autoimmune disease, pregnancy or lactation were ineligible. Diagnoses rested on clinical symptoms, serum thyroxine and TRAb, thyroid ultrasound and orbital computed tomography. This sample was taken from a study of T cells in Graves' hyperthyroidism and ophthalmopathy. Amplified TCR beta CDR3 regions derived from RNA transcripts. When the TCR CDR3 underwent first-round RT-PCR, the HTBI primer set was used. TCRdb fed the multiplex PCR reads into MiXCR, producing one record per CDR3 protein. The sample carries roughly 500,000 distinct CDR3 sequences, around 50% recorded once. CDR1 is SGHTS and CDR2 is YDEGEE in the germline V gene. Germline trimming cut 8 bases from V and 5 bases from J; bases unmatched to any gene: 9. This CDR3 comprises 14 residues. The study, taken as a whole, reports: Ophthalmopathy could be told apart from stable hyperthyroidism with a 13 V-J model. Most thyroid clonotypes with frequency above 0.001 were detected in blood.

The source material was peripheral blood or thyroid tissue (not recorded which). The J gene is TRBJ2-5, the V gene TRBV5-8; 10 nucleotides match TRBD1. This TCR derives from an adult woman with Graves' disease, either hyperthyroidism or ophthalmopathy (not recorded which). This chain's CDR3 is CARGTGESGETQYF. The CDR3 bases are TGTGCCAGGGGGACAGGGGAGTCTGGGGAGACCCAGTACTTC.